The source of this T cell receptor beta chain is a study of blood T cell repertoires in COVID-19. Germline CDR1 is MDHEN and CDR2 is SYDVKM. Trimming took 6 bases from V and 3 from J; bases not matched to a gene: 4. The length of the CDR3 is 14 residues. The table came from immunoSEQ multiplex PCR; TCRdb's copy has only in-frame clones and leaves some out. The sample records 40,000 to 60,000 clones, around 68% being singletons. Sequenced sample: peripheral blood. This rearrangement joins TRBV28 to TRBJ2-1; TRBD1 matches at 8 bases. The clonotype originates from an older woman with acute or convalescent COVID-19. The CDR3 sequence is CASRRTGFYNEQFF. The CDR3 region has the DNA TGTGCCAGCAGAAGGACAGGGTTCTACAATGAGCAGTTCTTC.